This T cell receptor (beta chain) was found in a study of T-cell reconstitution after alpha-beta-depleted transplantation in children. Study-wide results and caveats: Surviving recipient T cells and thymic progenitors underlay high day-60 TCRbeta diversity in some patients. A year post-transplant, T-cell counts and diversity derived mostly from newly produced T cells. At around two months after transplant, the alpha-beta T cells were reportedly derived from several hundred expanded clones that came from non-depleted graft cells.

This CDR3 region has 14 residues. CDR1 is SGHAT, CDR2 FQNNGV, per germline. Deletions cut 5 bases from V and 4 bases from J, with 12 bases between. This clonotype has a count of ten or more. Its antigen is undetermined. Preparation of the TCRbeta library was carried out with unique molecular identifiers. A single record per CDR3 protein comes from TCRdb applying MiXCR to the PCR reads. The top ten clones hold less than 15% of a sample with 70,000 or so distinct CDR3 sequences, 9.5% to 13% of them seen once. This clonotype was obtained from a boy aged 5 to 17 with acute myeloid leukemia, due to receive a stem cell transplant. Sequenced here: PBMCs, sampled before TCRalphabeta/CD19-depleted stem cell transplant. V gene TRBV11-2 combines with J gene TRBJ2-1; D is unclear. CDR3 sequence (DNA): TGTGCCAGCAGCCAAGGTGCCGCGTACAATGAGCAGTTCTTC. Protein: CASSQGAAYNEQFF.